This T cell receptor beta chain is drawn from a study of low-dose radiotherapy and immunotherapy resistance in tumors. As for the study in general: Doses delivered to Cohort 2 were 1 Gy per fraction every two weeks, amounting to 13 Gy over 26 weeks.

As for time point: after trial treatment. The treatment was: LDRT plus nivolumab, ipilimumab, low-dose cyclophosphamide and aspirin (RACIN trial). In the RACIN dose-escalation trial, donors got nivolumab plus ipilimumab with aspirin, cyclophosphamide and radiotherapy. Inclusion covered patients whose advanced solid tumors lacked tumor-infiltrating lymphocytes. This clonotype occurred many times. This CDR3 comprises 15 residues. V lost 1 base to trimming and J lost 8 bases, with 15 bases between them. The germline V gene has CDR1 SGHTA and CDR2 FQGNSA. Gene-specific TRAV and TRBV primers were used for first-strand cDNA, covering alpha and beta chains. Amplification, which lasted around 22 PCR cycles, used a constant-region primer and V-primer adapter to amplify TCRs. MiXCR, run by TCRdb on the reads, gives a single entry per CDR3 protein. The data hold 45,000 or so distinct CDR3 sequences, with around 25% observed a single time.

This receptor was obtained from a male donor with prostate cancer. Material: PBMCs, obtained after low-dose radiotherapy plus immunotherapy. The V and J genes are TRBV7-2 and TRBJ2-1, with D tentatively TRBD2 (7 bases). The CDR3 loop is CASSLVAGALDEQFF. CDR3 bases: TGTGCCAGCAGCTTAGTGGCGGGGGCTTTAGATGAGCAGTTCTTC.